What follows are 26 T cell receptor beta chains derived from one specimen sequenced in a study of OX40 agonist ivuxolimab in advanced cancers. Method: immunoSEQ multiplex PCR; TCRdb's copy keeps in-frame clones and lacks some. This table holds more than 20,000 clones, around 80% found once. Specimen: CD4+ or CD8+ T cells sorted from blood, collected in a trial of the OX40 agonist ivuxolimab. The receptors here all came from an adult with an advanced solid tumor such as melanoma, head and neck, liver or kidney cancer.

The chain's CDR3 is CASSRSGGASQETQYF. As DNA, the CDR3 is TGTGCCAGCAGCCGTAGCGGGGGGGCCTCCCAAGAGACCCAGTACTTC. The chain recombines TRBV7-3 with TRBJ2-5; 11 bases map to TRBD2. The CDR3 extends over 16 amino acids. Per the germline V gene, CDR1 is SGHTA and CDR2 is FQGTGA. V lost 5 bases, J lost 1 base, and 6 bases stayed unmatched.

The rearrangement joins TRBV5-1 to TRBJ1-4; a possible D gene is TRBD1 (5 bases). The CDR3 is made up of 15 amino acids. The germline gives CDR1 SGHRS, CDR2 YFSETQ. Trimming removed 4 bases at V and 4 bases at J, with 14 bases between. The CDR3 coding sequence is TGCGCCAGCAGCCGTGAGAATAGGGGTAATGAAAAACTGTTTTTT. It yields the protein CASSRENRGNEKLFF. The whole variable domain, remainder taken from reference TRBV5-1 and TRBJ1-4, is KAGVTQTPRYLIKTRGQQVTLSCSPISGHRSVSWYQQTPGQGLQFLFEYFSETQRNKGNFPGRFSGRQFSNSRSEMNVSTLELGDSALYLCASSRENRGNEKLFFGSGTQLSVL.

J is TRBJ2-5 and V is TRBV11-1; D is ambiguous. CDR3 length equals 12 residues. V shed 0 bases and J shed 3 bases, with 2 bases lying between them. Germline CDR1 reads SGHAT; CDR2 reads FQDESV (reference sequence). As DNA, the CDR3 is TGTGCCAGCAGCTTAGCGGAAGAGACCCAGTACTTC. It is translated as CASSLAEETQYF.

The chain links TRBV11-1 to TRBJ2-5, with a weak D call TRBD2 (5 bases). The DNA end favors TRBJ2-7, so the J call may be wrong. The length of the CDR3 is 14 residues. Germline V gene lookup returns CDR1 SGHAT and CDR2 FQDESV (reference sequence). The CDR3 nucleotides read TGTGCCAGCAGCTTCGACCCACGGGGATACGAGCAGTACTTC. Translated, it gives CASSFDPRGYEQYF.

The chain employs TRBV25-1 and TRBJ1-3, with D perhaps matching TRBD1 (6 bases). V lost 4 bases, J lost 2 bases, and 9 bases lay in between. Germline V CDR1 and CDR2: MGHDK, SYGVNS. CDR3 length: 14 amino acids. In DNA, the CDR3 is TGTGCCAGCAGTGCACGGACAGCTGGAAACACCATATATTTT. Its translation: CASSARTAGNTIYF.

This chain connects TRBV19 to TRBJ1-6; weak D call: TRBD1 (5 bases). This CDR3 comprises 12 residues. Germline lookup yields CDR1 LNHDA and CDR2 SQIVND (reference sequence). V was shortened by 5 bases and J by 7 bases, with 6 bases between the two germline ends. The chain's CDR3 is CASSRGNSPLHF. The CDR3 DNA follows: TGTGCCAGTAGTCGGGGGAATTCACCCCTCCACTTT.

This chain connects TRBV9 to TRBJ1-3, with TRBD1 identical over 7 bases. The CDR3 runs 17 residues. The trim removed 4 bases at V and 2 bases at J, leaving 12 bases unmatched. Germline lookup yields CDR1 SGDLS and CDR2 YYNGEE. CDR3 loop: CASSSFRDREPGNTIYF. In DNA, the CDR3 is TGTGCCAGCAGCTCCTTCCGAGACAGGGAGCCTGGAAACACCATATATTTT.

The rearrangement uses TRBV28 and TRBJ1-6, with D perhaps matching TRBD1 (6 bases). Germline V gives CDR1 MDHEN, CDR2 SYDVKM. The CDR3 totals 15 residues. The V end lost 5 bases, the J end lost 7 bases, and 15 bases lay between the germline ends. The DNA for the CDR3 is TGTGCCAGCAGTCTCACAGGGAAGGAGAATTCACCCCTCCACTTT. Amino acids: CASSLTGKENSPLHF.

V gene TRBV7-9 combines with J gene TRBJ1-5; D may be TRBD1 (5 bases). The germline CDR1 and CDR2 sequences are SEHNR and FQNEAQ (reference sequence). This CDR3 region has 17 residues. The V and J ends lost 0 bases and 6 bases respectively, with 18 bases between them. Written as DNA, the CDR3 is TGTGCCAGCAGCTTAGCAGTCGGGGGTTCCCGAGGTCAGCCCCAGCATTTT. This gives the protein CASSLAVGGSRGQPQHF.

The chain employs TRBV21-1 and TRBJ2-7; the table's D call, TRBD2, was not checked against the DNA. TRBV21-1 is termed a pseudogene. The CDR3 length is 14 residues. Here the CDR3 reads CASSTEGKLFEQYF. DNA for the CDR3: TGTGCCAGCAGCACCGAGGGAAAACTTTTCGAGCAGTACTTC.

This clone is classed as medium-sized. V gene TRBV10-2 combines with J gene TRBJ2-7; D is uncertain. Germline CDR1 is WSHSY and CDR2 is SAAADI. Trimming stripped 6 bases from V and 4 bases from J, with 19 bases between. This CDR3 is built from 15 residues. CDR3 loop: CASRDPYRVIYEQYF. The CDR3 nucleotides are TGCGCCAGCAGAGATCCCTACCGGGTAATATACGAGCAGTACTTC.

This clone was observed a handful of times. The rearrangement uses TRBV15 and TRBJ1-1; D ambiguous. Germline-derived CDR1 and CDR2 are LNHNV and YYDKDF (reference sequence). V lost 1 base to trimming and J lost 5 bases, with 17 bases between them. This CDR3 spans 16 amino acids. The CDR3 sequence is CATSRVEGSVKTEAFF. CDR3 nucleotide sequence: TGTGCCACCAGCAGAGTTGAGGGCTCCGTTAAGACTGAAGCTTTCTTT.

The chain is built from TRBV28 and TRBJ1-6, with TRBD1 identical over 9 bases. V gave up 6 bases and J gave up 4 bases; unmatched junction bases: 7. Germline V gives CDR1 MDHEN, CDR2 SYDVKM. The CDR3 contains 16 residues. CDR3 amino acids: CASSMPGQGYNSPLHF. The CDR3 DNA sequence: TGTGCCAGCAGCATGCCGGGACAGGGATATAATTCACCCCTCCACTTT.

This clone was detected only a few times. The CDR3 sequence: CASSPVAAGGLSQETQYF. CDR3 nucleotide sequence: TGTGCCAGCAGCCCGGTGGCAGCGGGGGGCCTATCCCAAGAGACCCAGTACTTC. The chain combines TRBV11-1 with TRBJ2-5, with 9 bases identical to TRBD2. The CDR3 has 18 residues. J was trimmed by 1 base and V by 5 bases; bases with no gene match: 14. In germline, CDR1 is SGHAT, CDR2 FQDESV (reference sequence).

This clone has only a few counts. The chain couples TRBV27 to TRBJ2-3, with TRBD1 matching 7 bases. Germline V gives CDR1 MNHEY, CDR2 SMNVEV (reference sequence). Germline trimming cut 5 bases from V and 3 bases from J; bases unmatched to any gene: 11. The CDR3 extends over 16 amino acids. The chain's CDR3 is CASSKKTGLKTDTQYF. CDR3 DNA: TGTGCCAGCAGTAAGAAGACAGGGTTAAAGACAGATACGCAGTATTTT.

The chain joins TRBV7-2 to TRBJ1-2, with D unclear. Trimming stripped 1 base from V and 2 bases from J, with 11 bases between. Germline loops: CDR1 SGHTA, CDR2 FQGNSA. The CDR3 spans 15 residues. CDR3 in amino acids: CASSLGDRPNYGYTF. The CDR3 nucleotides read TGTGCCAGCAGCTTAGGAGACCGGCCCAACTATGGCTACACCTTC.

The chain joins TRBV10-3 to TRBJ1-2, with D maybe TRBD1 (5 bases). From germline, CDR1 is ENHRY and CDR2 SYGVKD. Trimming removed 3 bases from V and 3 bases from J, with 8 bases in between. This CDR3 has 13 residues. CDR3 coding DNA: TGTGCCATCAGTGATCCGACAGACTATGGCTACACCTTC. Its protein is CAISDPTDYGYTF.

The chain combines TRBV20-1 with TRBJ1-1, with unresolved D. Germline V gene sequence: CDR1 DFQATT, CDR2 SNEGSKA (reference sequence). The CDR3 extends over 11 amino acids. V lost 5 bases and J lost 1, with 5 bases in between. The CDR3 loop reads CSAGPNTEAFF. The CDR3 nucleotides are TGCAGTGCTGGCCCGAACACTGAAGCTTTCTTT.

The rearrangement links TRBV7-6 to TRBJ2-7; TRBD2 agrees at 9 bases. Germline CDR1 is SGHVS and CDR2 is FNYEAQ. The CDR3 runs to 13 residues. V shed 5 bases and J 3 bases; nucleotides not matched to a gene: 2. In nucleotides, the CDR3 is TGTGCCAGCAGCCTGCGGGGGGGCTACGAGCAGTACTTC. Amino acids: CASSLRGGYEQYF.

This clone appeared a few times. The CDR3 protein is CASSPAAPNTEAFF. The CDR3 DNA sequence: TGTGCCAGCTCACCAGCGGCACCGAACACTGAAGCTTTCTTT. This chain links TRBV18 with TRBJ1-1, with D uncertain. V lost 2 bases and J 1 base, leaving 8 bases between the germline ends. The germline CDR1 and CDR2 sequences are KGHSH and LQKENI. The CDR3 spans 14 residues.

The sample holds a few counts of this clone. The sample has other DNA sequences that encode this CDR3 too. This chain links TRBV9 with TRBJ2-5; D is possibly TRBD2 (5 bases). With 0 bases removed from V and 5 bases from J, the gap between germline ends came to 8 bases. Germline V gene sequence: CDR1 SGDLS, CDR2 YYNGEE. There are 13 residues in the CDR3. In DNA, the CDR3 is TGTGCCAGCAGCGTAGCTCGAGGGGAGACCCAGTACTTC. This sequence encodes CASSVARGETQYF.

This rearrangement joins TRBV18 to TRBJ2-5; 8 positions agree with TRBD2. CDR3 length: 13 amino acids. Per the germline V gene, CDR1 is KGHSH and CDR2 is LQKENI. The ends lost 8 bases at V and 4 bases at J; junction bases unmatched: 6. The CDR3 here is CASVGTSVETQYF. CDR3 coding DNA: TGTGCCAGCGTCGGGACTAGTGTAGAGACCCAGTACTTC.

There are a few counts of this clone. The chain carries TRBV2 and TRBJ2-5, with D uncertain. CDR1 and CDR2 (germline): SNHLY, FYNNEI. CDR3 length: 13 residues. Deletions cut 6 bases from V and 5 bases from J, with 13 bases between. Here the CDR3 reads CASRGWAKETQYF. The CDR3 nucleotides are TGTGCCAGCAGGGGATGGGCCAAGGAGACCCAGTACTTC.

The gene calls are TRBV5-4 and TRBJ2-1, with 10 positions matching TRBD1. The CDR3 has 15 residues. The germline gives CDR1 SGHNT, CDR2 YYREEE (reference sequence). The J segment lost 10 bases and the V segment lost 2 bases, leaving 9 bases of the junction unmatched. The DNA of the CDR3 is TGTGCCAGCAGCTTACGGGACAGGGGTATGAACGAGCAGTTCTTC. Translation: CASSLRDRGMNEQFF.

DNA of the CDR3: TGTGCCAGCAGCTTTGGGGGGACCCACGAGCAGTACTTC. Its protein product is CASSFGGTHEQYF. This chain connects TRBV5-4 to TRBJ2-7; TRBD2 is a possible D gene (6 bases). The CDR3 totals 13 residues. Trimming left V 2 bases short and J 5 bases short, with 11 bases between. Germline CDR1 is SGHNT and CDR2 is YYREEE (reference sequence).

The sample holds a few counts of this clone. V gene TRBV6-6 combines with J gene TRBJ2-1; 10 bases line up with TRBD2. The germline gives CDR1 MNHNY, CDR2 SVGAGI (reference sequence). The CDR3 runs to 15 residues. The V gene end was trimmed by 6 bases and the J gene end by 5 bases; junction bases not matched to a gene: 7. The DNA for the CDR3 is TGTGCCAGCAGCCCCGGCGGGACTAGCGACAATGAGCAGTTCTTC. Translated: CASSPGGTSDNEQFF.